Sequencing of this T cell receptor (beta chain) was carried out in a study of CD8+ T cells in alopecia areata. For the study at large: Treated patients swallowed 5 to 10 mg of oral tofacitinib twice daily. Tofacitinib was given for 6 to 18 months, then stopped for 6 months.

On this clone: Antigen specificity is unknown.

The V segment lost 2 bases and the J segment 4 bases; nucleotides outside the gene matches: 6. There are 16 residues in the CDR3. Germline CDR1 is MNHEY and CDR2 is SMNVEV (reference sequence). Following extraction, RNA underwent reverse transcription to cDNA, which served as the sequencing template. This table comes from immunoSEQ multiplex PCR, and its TCRdb copy is limited to in-frame clones, with some not included. The sample includes some 170,000 clones, 67% seen only once; the top ten take about 10%. Study-level findings and limits: Higher clonality was seen in lesional scalp than in normal scalp, especially in alopecia totalis/universalis.

It was from alopecia areata patients that lesional scalp punch biopsies and peripheral blood were collected. The sequence derives from a human donor with alopecia areata. This chain connects TRBV27 to TRBJ2-1; the match to TRBD2 covers 9 bases. This specimen was CD8+ T cells sorted from blood, taken at week 0. The CDR3 is CASSLKSTSGYNEQFF. The CDR3 DNA sequence: TGTGCCAGCAGTTTAAAGTCGACTAGCGGATACAATGAGCAGTTCTTC.